Listed below are T cell receptor beta chains from one sample, sequenced in a study of graft-versus-host responses after intestinal transplantation. Sequencing was performed with immunoSEQ multiplex PCR; in TCRdb, only in-frame clones are kept and a portion is missing. The sample carries around 100,000 clones, 80% to 95% recorded once. These TCRs' antigens remain unknown. The sequencing here drew on unstimulated CD8+ T cells sorted from spleen or lymph node cells, taken before intestinal transplant. These receptors all come from a human donor who received an intestinal transplant. Each CDR3 is given without its conserved first and last residue.

j_call	v_call	cdr3_aa
TRBJ2-7	TRBV27	ASSLSGHLYEQY
TRBJ2-5	TRBV13	ASSIQLAGGLEKETQY
TRBJ2-7	TRBV7-9	ASSLPQVYEQY
TRBJ2-6	TRBV10-3	AISVGSSGANVLT
TRBJ1-1	TRBV6-5	ASSFFVPGVNTEAF
TRBJ2-7	TRBV21-1	ASSAAFRRVSSYEQY
TRBJ1-5	TRBV19	ASSFRTVLSNQPQH
TRBJ2-1	TRBV30	AVERSGVSYNEQF
TRBJ1-1	TRBV4-1	ASSQAGEAF
TRBJ1-2	TRBV30	AWDRGSNYGYT
TRBJ2-1	TRBV5-1	ASSLSSYNEQF
TRBJ2-7	TRBV27	ASSLSKVYEQY
TRBJ2-3	TRBV2	ASRGTSRDTQY
TRBJ2-7	TRBV2	ASSERGWEQY
TRBJ2-1	TRBV2	ASNPVDSDEQF
TRBJ2-7	TRBV19	ASSMVGDEQY
TRBJ1-1	TRBV5-1	ASSSGWDTEAF